One sample yielded the 20 T cell receptor beta chains listed below, sequenced in a study of blood T cell repertoires in COVID-19. TCRdb keeps only in-frame clones here, not all; method: immunoSEQ multiplex PCR. The sample records 250,000 to 300,000 clones, approximately 90% being singletons. Specimen: PBMCs or T cells enriched from blood (not recorded which). The receptors here all came from a woman between 40 and 55 years old with acute COVID-19.

This clone was picked up a small number of times. This chain uses TRBV7-2 with TRBJ1-3; D call uncertain. CDR3 length: 15 residues. CDR1 SGHTA and CDR2 FQGNSA come from the germline V gene. The ends were cut back, 2 bases at V and 3 bases at J, with 11 bases in the middle. The CDR3 coding sequence is TGTGCCAGCAGCTTAACGCAGGTCCTTGGAAACACCATATATTTT. Protein product: CASSLTQVLGNTIYF.

The count of this clone is one. The J gene is TRBJ1-1, the V gene TRBV5-1; the match to TRBD1 covers 9 bases. The CDR3 spans 17 residues. Losses at the gene ends were 0 bases for V and 0 bases for J; bases not matched to a gene: 6. Germline assignment: CDR1 SGHRS and CDR2 YFSETQ. The CDR3, as DNA: TGCGCCAGCAGCTTGGATGCTACAGGGGGCATGAACACTGAAGCTTTCTTT. This encodes CASSLDATGGMNTEAFF.

The chain recombines TRBV30 with TRBJ1-6; 9 nucleotides match TRBD1. V was clipped by 6 bases and J by 6 bases; unmatched bases: 9. Germline CDR1 reads GTSNPN; CDR2 reads SVGIG (reference sequence). The CDR3 has 15 residues. CDR3 sequence (DNA): TGTGCCTGTTCCGGGACAGGGTTTGGTAATTCACCCCTCCACTTT. It codes for CACSGTGFGNSPLHF.

The gene calls are TRBV2 and TRBJ1-2, with TRBD1 matching 7 bases. Germline trimming cut 4 bases from V and 4 bases from J; bases unmatched to any gene: 9. This CDR3 is 15 amino acids long. CDR1 is SNHLY and CDR2 is FYNNEI in the germline V gene. CDR3 nucleotides: TGTGCCAGCAGTGCGGACAGGATCAGCGTCTATGGCTACACCTTC. Residues: CASSADRISVYGYTF.

The chain couples TRBV6-5 to TRBJ1-1; 8 positions match TRBD1. V lost 6 bases to trimming and J lost 1 base; unmatched junction nucleotides: 4. The CDR3 totals 14 residues. In germline, CDR1 is MNHEY, CDR2 SVGAGI. CDR3 loop: CASRHDRGNTEAFF. The CDR3 nucleotides read TGTGCCAGCAGACACGACAGGGGGAACACTGAAGCTTTCTTT.

The chain carries TRBV2 and TRBJ1-2, with 7 bases aligning to TRBD1. The CDR3 loop spans 15 amino acids. Germline values: CDR1 SNHLY, CDR2 FYNNEI. Trimming removed 8 bases from V and 4 bases from J; junction bases left unmatched: 13. The CDR3 spells CASSRQGRELYGYTF. The CDR3 DNA reads as TGTGCCAGCTCTCGACAGGGAAGGGAACTCTATGGCTACACCTTC.

The chain couples TRBV28 to TRBJ2-3; 9 positions match TRBD2. V lost 4 bases and J lost 6; bases outside the gene matches: 11. CDR3 size: 16 residues. Germline V gene sequence: CDR1 MDHEN, CDR2 SYDVKM. The CDR3 region is CASSSRSSGVGDTQYF. The CDR3 nucleotides are TGTGCCAGCAGTTCCCGTTCTAGCGGGGTAGGGGATACGCAGTATTTT.

The gene calls are TRBV6-5 and TRBJ2-3; tentatively, D is TRBD2 (6 bases). Deletions cut 7 bases from V and 3 bases from J, with 14 bases between. Germline V gives CDR1 MNHEY, CDR2 SVGAGI. CDR3 length equals 14 residues. CDR3 DNA sequence: TGTGCCAGCAAGGACGGGAGTGGTACAGATACGCAGTATTTT. Residues: CASKDGSGTDTQYF.

The V gene is TRBV28, the J gene TRBJ2-7, with 9 bases matching TRBD2. V shed 6 bases and J 3 bases; nucleotides not matched to a gene: 12. The germline V gene encodes CDR1 MDHEN and CDR2 SYDVKM. The length of the CDR3 is 16 residues. DNA of the CDR3: TGTGCCAGCAGCATAGCGGGAGAAGTCCCCTACTACGAGCAGTACTTC. This sequence encodes CASSIAGEVPYYEQYF. The full variable domain, with the rest looked up from reference TRBV28 and TRBJ2-7, is DVKVTQSSRYLVKRTGEKVFLECVQDMDHENMFWYRQDPGLGLRLIYFSYDVKMKEKGDIPEGYSVSREKKERFSLILESASTNQTSMYLCASSIAGEVPYYEQYFGPGTRLTVT.

This chain connects TRBV9 to TRBJ2-1, with D unclear. The germline CDR1 and CDR2 sequences are SGDLS and YYNGEE. The V end lost 3 bases, the J end lost 4 bases, and 8 bases lay between the germline ends. This CDR3 comprises 13 residues. CDR3 coding DNA: TGTGCCAGCAGCGGACTCTTTTACAATGAGCAGTTCTTC. As protein: CASSGLFYNEQFF.

The rearrangement links TRBV6-5 to TRBJ1-5; D unresolved. Germline V lookup: CDR1 MNHEY, CDR2 SVGAGI. CDR3 length: 15 amino acids. V was pared by 0 bases and J by 7 bases, with 13 bases between. The CDR3 sequence is CASSYSISPSQPQHF. CDR3 DNA sequence: TGTGCCAGCAGTTACTCGATTTCTCCTAGCCAGCCCCAGCATTTT.

The chain couples TRBV19 to TRBJ2-2; D might be TRBD1 (5 bases). V dropped 3 bases and J dropped 0 bases, with 8 bases sitting between them. This CDR3 contains 15 residues. Germline CDR1 reads LNHDA; CDR2 reads SQIVND (reference sequence). The CDR3 reads CASSIPTANTGELFF. The CDR3 DNA sequence: TGTGCCAGTAGTATCCCGACAGCGAACACCGGGGAGCTGTTTTTT.

This clone was seen only a few times. This chain uses TRBV19 with TRBJ1-6, with D perhaps matching TRBD1 (5 bases). The V gene's germline CDR1 is LNHDA and CDR2 SQIVND (reference sequence). The length of the CDR3 is 14 residues. Trimming took off 3 bases at V and 10 bases at J, with 13 bases between the two ends. The CDR3 DNA follows: TGTGCCAGTAGTATGTCAGGGTCGGGCTCACCCCTCCACTTT. Protein sequence: CASSMSGSGSPLHF. Filled out from reference TRBV19 and TRBJ1-6, the complete variable domain reads DGGITQSPKYLFRKEGQNVTLSCEQNLNHDAMYWYRQDPGQGLRLIYYSQIVNDFQKGDIAEGYSVSREKKESFPLTVTSAQKNPTAFYLCASSMSGSGSPLHFGNGTRLTVT.

The chain is built from TRBV11-2 and TRBJ2-2; no firm D call. V dropped 0 bases and J dropped 0 bases, with 14 bases sitting between them. The CDR3 runs 18 residues. The germline CDR1 and CDR2 sequences are SGHAT and FQNNGV. The CDR3: CASSLDLLSLTNTGELFF. In DNA form, the CDR3 reads TGTGCCAGCAGCTTAGATCTATTAAGCCTCACGAACACCGGGGAGCTGTTTTTT.

The J gene is TRBJ2-7, the V gene TRBV27, with 10 bases lining up with TRBD1. CDR3 length: 14 residues. From germline, CDR1 is MNHEY and CDR2 SMNVEV (reference sequence). J lost 4 bases, V lost 5 bases, and 5 bases had no gene match. This chain's CDR3 is CASSLGQGRYEQYF. The CDR3 DNA reads as TGTGCCAGCAGTCTGGGACAGGGGAGGTACGAGCAGTACTTC.

In this sample, this clone turned up a few times. The chain employs TRBV28 and TRBJ1-1; 10 nucleotides align to TRBD1. This CDR3 contains 15 residues. Germline V lookup: CDR1 MDHEN, CDR2 SYDVKM. V shed 6 bases, J shed 1 base, and the junction held 5 bases outside the gene matches. CDR3 amino acids: CASRIRDRGNTEAFF. The CDR3 DNA reads TGTGCCAGCAGAATCCGGGACAGGGGGAACACTGAAGCTTTCTTT.

V usage is TRBV11-3 and J usage is TRBJ1-2, with TRBD1 as a possible D gene (5 bases). Germline V gives CDR1 SGHNT, CDR2 YENEEA. Trimming pared 2 bases from V and 5 bases from J, leaving 6 bases between. The CDR3 sequence is 12 residues long. This chain's CDR3 is CASSLQGYGYTF. In DNA, the CDR3 is TGTGCCAGCAGCTTACAGGGTTATGGCTACACCTTC.

The chain is built from TRBV9 and TRBJ2-1, with 8 bases identical to TRBD2. Losses at the gene ends were 0 bases for V and 0 bases for J; bases not matched to a gene: 11. The CDR3 sequence is 19 residues long. Per the germline V gene, CDR1 is SGDLS and CDR2 is YYNGEE. The CDR3 here is CASSVGGLAGPSSYNEQFF. Written as DNA, the CDR3 is TGTGCCAGCAGCGTAGGGGGTCTAGCGGGTCCGAGCTCCTACAATGAGCAGTTCTTC.

The genes are TRBV9 and TRBJ1-5, with a tentative D call TRBD1 (5 bases). V lost 0 bases and J 5 bases, leaving 12 bases between the germline ends. Germline loops: CDR1 SGDLS, CDR2 YYNGEE. The CDR3 runs 15 residues. Here the CDR3 DNA reads TGTGCCAGCAGCGTAGGGCCAGGGAAGGATCAGCCCCAGCATTTT. Residues: CASSVGPGKDQPQHF.

The chain joins TRBV24-1 to TRBJ2-2; tentatively, D is TRBD2 (5 bases). Germline-derived CDR1 and CDR2 are KGHDR and SFDVKD. V was trimmed by 9 bases and J by 2 bases, leaving 6 bases between them. The CDR3 runs 12 residues. The CDR3 DNA sequence: TGTGCCACCGAGGGAAACACCGGGGAGCTGTTTTTT. Translating gives CATEGNTGELFF.